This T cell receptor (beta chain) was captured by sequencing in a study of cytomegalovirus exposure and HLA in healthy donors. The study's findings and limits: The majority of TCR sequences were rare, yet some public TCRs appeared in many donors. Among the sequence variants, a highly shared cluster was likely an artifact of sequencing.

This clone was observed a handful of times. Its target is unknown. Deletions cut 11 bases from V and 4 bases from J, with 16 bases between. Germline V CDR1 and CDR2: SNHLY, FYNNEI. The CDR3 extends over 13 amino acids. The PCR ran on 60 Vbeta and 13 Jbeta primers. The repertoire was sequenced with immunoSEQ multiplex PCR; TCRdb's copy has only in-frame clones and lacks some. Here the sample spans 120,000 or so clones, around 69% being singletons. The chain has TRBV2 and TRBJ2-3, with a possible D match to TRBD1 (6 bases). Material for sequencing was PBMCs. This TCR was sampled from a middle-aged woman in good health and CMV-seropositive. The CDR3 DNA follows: TGTGCCCAGGAGCCTGACAGGTCAGATACGCAGTATTTT. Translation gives CAQEPDRSDTQYF. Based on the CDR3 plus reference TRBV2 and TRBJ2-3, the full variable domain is EPEVTQTPSHQVTQMGQEVILRCVPISNHLYFYWYRQILGQKVEFLVSFYNNEISEKSEIFDDQFSVERPDGSNFTLKIRSTKLEDSAMYFCAQEPDRSDTQYFGPGTRLTVL.